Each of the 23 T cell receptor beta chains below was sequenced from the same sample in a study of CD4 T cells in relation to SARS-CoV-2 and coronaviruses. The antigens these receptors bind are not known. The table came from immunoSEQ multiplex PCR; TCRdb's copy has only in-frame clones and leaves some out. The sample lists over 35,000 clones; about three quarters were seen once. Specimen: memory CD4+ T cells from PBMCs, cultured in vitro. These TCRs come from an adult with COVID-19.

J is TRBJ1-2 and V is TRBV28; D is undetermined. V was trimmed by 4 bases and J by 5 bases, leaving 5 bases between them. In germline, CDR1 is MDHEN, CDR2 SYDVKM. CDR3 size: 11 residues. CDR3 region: CASSSTYGYTF. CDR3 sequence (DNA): TGTGCCAGCAGTTCGACTTATGGCTACACCTTC.

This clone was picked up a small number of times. The CDR3 is CASRLTGERNQPQHF. The CDR3 DNA follows: TGCGCCAGCAGACTGACAGGGGAACGGAATCAGCCCCAGCATTTT. The chain uses TRBV4-1 and TRBJ1-5; 8 nucleotides align to TRBD1. CDR3 size: 15 residues. The germline CDR1 and CDR2 sequences are MGHRA and YSYEKL. V dropped 6 bases and J dropped 4; count of bases not matched to a gene: 8.

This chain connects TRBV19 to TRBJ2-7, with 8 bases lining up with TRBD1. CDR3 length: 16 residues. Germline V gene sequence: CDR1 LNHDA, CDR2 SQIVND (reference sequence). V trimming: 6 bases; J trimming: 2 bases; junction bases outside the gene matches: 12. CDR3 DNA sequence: TGTGCCAGTAGCCGACCCTGGACAGGGCGAACCTACGAGCAGTACTTC. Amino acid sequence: CASSRPWTGRTYEQYF.

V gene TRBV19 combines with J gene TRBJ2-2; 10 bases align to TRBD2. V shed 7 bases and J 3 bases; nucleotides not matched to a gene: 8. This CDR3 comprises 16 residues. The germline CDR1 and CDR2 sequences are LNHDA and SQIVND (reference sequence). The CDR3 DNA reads TGTGCCAGTACCCCTAGCGGGAGTTGGGACACCGGGGAGCTGTTTTTT. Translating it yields CASTPSGSWDTGELFF.

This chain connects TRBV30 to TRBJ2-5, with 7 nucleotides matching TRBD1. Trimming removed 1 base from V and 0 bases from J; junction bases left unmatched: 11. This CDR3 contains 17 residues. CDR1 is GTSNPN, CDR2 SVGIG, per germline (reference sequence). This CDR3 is CAWSAPRDRVYQETQYF. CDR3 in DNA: TGTGCCTGGAGTGCGCCCCGGGACAGAGTTTACCAAGAGACCCAGTACTTC.

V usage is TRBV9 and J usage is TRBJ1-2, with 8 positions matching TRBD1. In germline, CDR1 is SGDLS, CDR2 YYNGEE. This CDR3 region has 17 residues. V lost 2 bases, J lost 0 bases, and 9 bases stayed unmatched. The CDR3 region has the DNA TGTGCCAGCAGCGTGGGGGACAGGTCAACTCCTAACTATGGCTACACCTTC. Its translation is CASSVGDRSTPNYGYTF.

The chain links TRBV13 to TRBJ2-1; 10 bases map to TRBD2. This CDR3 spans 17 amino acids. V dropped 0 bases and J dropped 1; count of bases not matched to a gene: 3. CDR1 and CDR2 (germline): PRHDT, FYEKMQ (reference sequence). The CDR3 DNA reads TGTGCCAGCAGCTTAGGAGCTAGCGGGAGATCCTACAATGAGCAGTTCTTC. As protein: CASSLGASGRSYNEQFF.

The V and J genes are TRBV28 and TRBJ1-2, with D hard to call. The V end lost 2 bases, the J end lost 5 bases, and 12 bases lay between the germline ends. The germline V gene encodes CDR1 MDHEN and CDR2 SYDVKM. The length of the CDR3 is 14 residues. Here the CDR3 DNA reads TGTGCCAGCAGTTTACTAGACACTCCTTATGGCTACACCTTC. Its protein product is CASSLLDTPYGYTF.

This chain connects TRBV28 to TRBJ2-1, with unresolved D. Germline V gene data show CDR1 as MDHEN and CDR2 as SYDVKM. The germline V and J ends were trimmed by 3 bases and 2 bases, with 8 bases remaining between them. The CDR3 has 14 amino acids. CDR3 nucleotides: TGTGCCAGCAGTTTTAGTAGTACCTACAATGAGCAGTTCTTC. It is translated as CASSFSSTYNEQFF.

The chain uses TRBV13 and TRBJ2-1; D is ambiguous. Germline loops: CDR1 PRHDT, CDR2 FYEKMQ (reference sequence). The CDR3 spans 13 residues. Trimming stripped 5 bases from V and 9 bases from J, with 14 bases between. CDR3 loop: CASSAQYRSEQFF. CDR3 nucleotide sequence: TGTGCCAGCAGCGCCCAGTATAGAAGTGAGCAGTTCTTC.

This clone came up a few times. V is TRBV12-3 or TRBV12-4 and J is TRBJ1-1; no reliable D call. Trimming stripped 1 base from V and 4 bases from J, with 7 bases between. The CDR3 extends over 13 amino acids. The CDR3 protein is CASSLGGGTEAFF. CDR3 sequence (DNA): TGTGCCAGCAGTTTAGGGGGAGGCACTGAAGCTTTCTTT.

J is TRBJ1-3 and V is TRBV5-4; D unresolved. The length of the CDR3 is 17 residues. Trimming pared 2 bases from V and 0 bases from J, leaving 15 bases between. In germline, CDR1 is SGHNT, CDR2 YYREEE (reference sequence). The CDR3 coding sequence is TGTGCCAGCAGCTTAGTACCGGGTCCGACCTCTGGAAACACCATATATTTT. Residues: CASSLVPGPTSGNTIYF.

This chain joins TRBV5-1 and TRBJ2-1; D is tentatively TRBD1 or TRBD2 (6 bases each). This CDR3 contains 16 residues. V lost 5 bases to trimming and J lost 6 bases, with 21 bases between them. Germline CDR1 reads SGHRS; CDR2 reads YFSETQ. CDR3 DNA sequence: TGCGCCAGCAGTACGGCCCCCCTAGGGGGGACCAATGAGCAGTTCTTC. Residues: CASSTAPLGGTNEQFF.

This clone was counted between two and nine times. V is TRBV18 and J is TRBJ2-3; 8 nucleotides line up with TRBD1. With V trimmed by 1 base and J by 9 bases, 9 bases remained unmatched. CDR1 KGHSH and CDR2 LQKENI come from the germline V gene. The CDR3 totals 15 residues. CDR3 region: CASSPRPGGGGTQYF. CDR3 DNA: TGTGCCAGCTCACCACGACCAGGGGGCGGAGGGACGCAGTATTTT. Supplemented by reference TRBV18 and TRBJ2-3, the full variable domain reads NAGVMQNPRHLVRRRGQEARLRCSPMKGHSHVYWYRQLPEEGLKFMVYLQKENIIDESGMPKERFSAEFPKEGPSILRIQQVVRGDSAAYFCASSPRPGGGGTQYFGPGTRLTVL.

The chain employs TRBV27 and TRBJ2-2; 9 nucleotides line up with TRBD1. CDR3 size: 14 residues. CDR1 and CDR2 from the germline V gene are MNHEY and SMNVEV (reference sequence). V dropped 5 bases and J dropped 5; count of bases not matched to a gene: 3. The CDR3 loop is CASSRQGGTGELFF. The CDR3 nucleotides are TGTGCCAGCAGTAGACAGGGGGGGACCGGGGAGCTGTTTTTT.

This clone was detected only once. CDR3 residues: CASSLEGGGSPLHF. DNA for the CDR3: TGTGCCAGCTCACTGGAGGGAGGAGGTTCACCCCTCCACTTT. The chain combines TRBV18 with TRBJ1-6; D is unresolved. V was trimmed by 4 bases and J by 9 bases, leaving 13 bases between them. This CDR3 has 14 amino acids. The germline V gene has CDR1 KGHSH and CDR2 LQKENI.

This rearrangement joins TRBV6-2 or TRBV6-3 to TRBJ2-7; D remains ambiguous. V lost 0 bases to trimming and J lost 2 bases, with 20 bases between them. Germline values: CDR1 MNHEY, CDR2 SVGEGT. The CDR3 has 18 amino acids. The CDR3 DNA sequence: TGTGCCAGCAGTTACTCGAGAGGTTGGGCGGATATGCCCTACGAGCAGTACTTC. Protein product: CASSYSRGWADMPYEQYF.

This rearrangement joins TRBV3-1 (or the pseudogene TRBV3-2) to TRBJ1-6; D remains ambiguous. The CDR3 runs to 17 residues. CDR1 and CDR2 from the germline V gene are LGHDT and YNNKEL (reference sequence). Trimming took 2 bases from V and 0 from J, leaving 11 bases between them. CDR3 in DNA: TGTGCCAGCAGCCAATCCAAGGAGAGCTCCTATAATTCACCCCTCCACTTT. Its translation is CASSQSKESSYNSPLHF.

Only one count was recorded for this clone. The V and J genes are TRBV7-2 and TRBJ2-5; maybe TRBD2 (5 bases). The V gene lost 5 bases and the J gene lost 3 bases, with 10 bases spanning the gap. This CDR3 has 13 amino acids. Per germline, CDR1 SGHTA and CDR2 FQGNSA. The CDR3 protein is CASSMTTKETQYF. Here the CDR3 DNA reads TGTGCCAGCAGCATGACTACAAAAGAGACCCAGTACTTC.

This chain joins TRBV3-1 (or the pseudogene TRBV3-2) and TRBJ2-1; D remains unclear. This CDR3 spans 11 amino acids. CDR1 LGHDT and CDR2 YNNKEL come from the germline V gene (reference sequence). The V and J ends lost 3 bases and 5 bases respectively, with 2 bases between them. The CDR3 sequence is CASSHNNEQFF. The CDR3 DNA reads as TGTGCCAGCAGCCATAACAATGAGCAGTTCTTC.

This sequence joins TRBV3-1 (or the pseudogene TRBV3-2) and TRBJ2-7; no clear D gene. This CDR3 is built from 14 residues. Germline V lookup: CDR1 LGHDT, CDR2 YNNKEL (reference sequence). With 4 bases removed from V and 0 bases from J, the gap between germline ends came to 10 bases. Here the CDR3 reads CASSPSFSSYEQYF. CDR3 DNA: TGTGCCAGCAGCCCTTCTTTCAGCTCCTACGAGCAGTACTTC.

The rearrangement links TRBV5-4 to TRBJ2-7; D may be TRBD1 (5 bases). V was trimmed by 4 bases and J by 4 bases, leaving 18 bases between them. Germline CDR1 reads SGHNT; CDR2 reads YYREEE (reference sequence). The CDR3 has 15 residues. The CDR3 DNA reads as TGTGCCAGCAGCCCGTACCAGGGAAGTGGGTACGAGCAGTACTTC. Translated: CASSPYQGSGYEQYF.

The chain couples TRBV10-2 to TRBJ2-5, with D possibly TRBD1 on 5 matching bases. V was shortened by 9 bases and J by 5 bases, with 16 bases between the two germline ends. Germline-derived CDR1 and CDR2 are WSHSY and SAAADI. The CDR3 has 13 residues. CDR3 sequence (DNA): TGCGCCAGGGCTAAAGGGGTAAAGGAGACCCAGTACTTC. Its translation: CARAKGVKETQYF.